The 8 T cell receptor beta chains below come from one sample, sequenced in a study of cytomegalovirus exposure and HLA in healthy donors (dated by TCRdb to the late 2010s). The library came from the immunoSEQ multiplex PCR assay. For the multiplex PCR, a mixture combining 60 forward primers for TCR Vbeta segments and 13 reverse primers for TCR Jbeta segments was used. This immuneACCESS table, as held by TCRdb, lists in-frame sequences with V and J called but not all clones. Of the missing ones, under half trace to an unresolved V gene in checked studies; the others have no known cause. Present in this sample are around 170,000 clones, over 75% of which were seen just once. More than 0.5% of the sample is in the top ten clones. The specimen was PBMCs. The receptors were sampled from a woman aged 45 to 65 in good health and CMV-seronegative.

V usage is TRBV30 and J usage is TRBJ1-2, with 8 bases that match TRBD1. CDR1 and CDR2 from the germline V gene are GTSNPN and SVGIG (reference sequence). The V segment lost 1 base and the J segment 1 base; nucleotides outside the gene matches: 2. The CDR3 is 14 amino acids. CDR3 DNA sequence: TGTGCCTGGAGTGCTGGACAGGGTAACTATGGCTACACCTTC. Translation gives CAWSAGQGNYGYTF.

The rearrangement links TRBV5-1 to TRBJ2-2; tentative D call: TRBD1 (5 bases). V lost 6 bases to trimming and J lost 5 bases, with 14 bases between them. There are 14 residues in the CDR3. Germline V lookup: CDR1 SGHRS, CDR2 YFSETQ. This CDR3 reads CASIFRPGTGELFF. The CDR3 coding sequence is TGCGCCAGCATATTTAGGCCAGGGACCGGGGAGCTGTTTTTT.

This chain links TRBV6-1 with TRBJ2-1, with D possibly being TRBD2 (7 bases). CDR1 MNHNS and CDR2 SASEGT come from the germline V gene. V was trimmed by 3 bases and J by 9 bases, leaving 15 bases between them. This CDR3 comprises 14 residues. The CDR3 nucleotides are TGTGCCAGCAGTGATAGGGCAGGGGAGGGTGAGCAGTTCTTC. This codes for CASSDRAGEGEQFF.

V and J are TRBV5-1 and TRBJ1-3, with a possible D match to TRBD1 (5 bases). Per the germline V gene, CDR1 is SGHRS and CDR2 is YFSETQ. The CDR3 consists of 16 residues. V lost 4 bases to trimming and J lost 1 base, with 15 bases between them. CDR3 nucleotide sequence: TGCGCCAGCAGCAGCACCGGGGGACTATCTGGAAACACCATATATTTT. Protein: CASSSTGGLSGNTIYF.

Points on this clone: The sample contains more than one DNA sequence encoding this CDR3. The gene calls are TRBV7-2 and TRBJ1-5, with 8 bases matching TRBD1. After removal of 5 bases from V and 6 bases from J, the junction contained 6 bases not matched to a gene. Germline V lookup: CDR1 SGHTA, CDR2 FQGNSA. This CDR3 is built from 14 residues. CDR3 nucleotide sequence: TGTGCCAGCAGCCTAGACAGGGGCGGTCAGCCCCAGCATTTT. It codes for CASSLDRGGQPQHF.

This clone appeared a few times. The chain recombines TRBV7-9 with TRBJ1-4, with D unclear. Trimming pared 4 bases from V and 8 bases from J, leaving 8 bases between. Germline assignment: CDR1 SEHNR and CDR2 FQNEAQ (reference sequence). The CDR3 totals 12 residues. Here the CDR3 reads CASSSEEEKLFF. The CDR3 DNA follows: TGTGCCAGCAGCTCAGAGGAGGAAAAACTGTTTTTT.

The rearrangement uses TRBV9 and TRBJ2-5; 9 bases map to TRBD2. This CDR3 spans 14 amino acids. The V gene end was trimmed by 3 bases and the J gene end by 6 bases; junction bases not matched to a gene: 6. CDR1 is SGDLS, CDR2 YYNGEE, per germline. The CDR3 region is CASSAASGTKTQYF. CDR3 sequence (DNA): TGTGCCAGCAGCGCGGCTAGCGGGACGAAGACCCAGTACTTC.

This clone was picked up a small number of times. In DNA form, the CDR3 reads TGTGCCAGCACACTAGCGGGAGGGACGGGTACGCAGTATTTT. Its translation is CASTLAGGTGTQYF. This chain connects TRBV2 to TRBJ2-3; 13 bases match TRBD2. CDR1 and CDR2 from the germline V gene are SNHLY and FYNNEI. J lost 8 bases, V lost 7 bases, and 6 bases had no gene match. The CDR3 has 14 amino acids.